Shown below are 32 T cell receptor beta chains from a single sample sequenced in a study of identical twins. TCRdb reanalysed the 5' RACE reads using MiXCR and keeps one entry per CDR3 protein. The repertoire holds 450,000 or so distinct CDR3 sequences, less than 25% seen once, with 2.9% in the top ten. These records were also assigned to another study, of T cells expressing NK-cell markers.

The specimen sequenced was CD4+ T cells sorted from blood. The receptor set was obtained from a woman in her late teens or twenties in good health.

This CDR3 is CASSKRNNEQFF. CDR3 nucleotide sequence: TGTGCCAGCAGTAAGCGCAACAATGAGCAGTTCTTC. This chain uses TRBV7-9 with TRBJ2-1; D call uncertain. The ends were cut back, 6 bases at V and 5 bases at J, with 8 bases in the middle. The CDR3 is 12 amino acids. Per germline, CDR1 SEHNR and CDR2 FQNEAQ (reference sequence).

This chain links TRBV20-1 with TRBJ2-1, with 14 bases lining up with TRBD2. Germline CDR1 DFQATT, CDR2 SNEGSKA (reference sequence). This CDR3 spans 16 amino acids. V shed 5 bases and J 9 bases; nucleotides not matched to a gene: 12. CDR3 protein: CSAPGTSGGLYGEQFF. The CDR3 bases are TGCAGTGCTCCCGGGACTAGCGGGGGATTATATGGTGAGCAGTTCTTC.

The chain couples TRBV2 to TRBJ2-1; 8 bases align to TRBD1. The CDR3 has 13 amino acids. J was trimmed by 9 bases and V by 7 bases; bases with no gene match: 8. The germline CDR1 and CDR2 sequences are SNHLY and FYNNEI. As DNA, the CDR3 is TGTGCCAGCAAGCGGACAGGGCAGATTGAGCAGTTCTTC. Translating gives CASKRTGQIEQFF.

The rearrangement links TRBV5-4 to TRBJ2-5; D gene unclear. Trimming left V 0 bases short and J 2 bases short, with 5 bases between. The length of the CDR3 is 13 residues. From germline, CDR1 is SGHNT and CDR2 YYREEE (reference sequence). The CDR3 DNA reads TGTGCCAGCAGCTTGGTCATGCAAGAGACCCAGTACTTC. This codes for CASSLVMQETQYF.

The rearrangement joins TRBV2 to TRBJ1-2; TRBD1 agrees at 8 bases. Germline assignment: CDR1 SNHLY and CDR2 FYNNEI. This CDR3 region has 15 residues. The V and J ends lost 5 bases and 8 bases, in that order; junction bases with no gene match: 13. This CDR3 is CASSLRTGQVGGYTF. CDR3 nucleotides: TGTGCCAGCAGTTTACGGACAGGGCAAGTGGGCGGCTACACCTTC. The variable domain in full, with the rest retrieved from reference TRBV2 and TRBJ1-2, is EPEVTQTPSHQVTQMGQEVILRCVPISNHLYFYWYRQILGQKVEFLVSFYNNEISEKSEIFDDQFSVERPDGSNFTLKIRSTKLEDSAMYFCASSLRTGQVGGYTFGSGTRLTVV.

This chain joins TRBV9 and TRBJ2-5; D might be TRBD2 (6 bases). Germline assignment: CDR1 SGDLS and CDR2 YYNGEE. V was clipped by 4 bases and J by 5 bases, with 18 bases between them. The CDR3 length is 15 residues. This chain's CDR3 is CASSLRSREQETQYF. In nucleotides, the CDR3 is TGTGCCAGCAGCTTACGCTCCCGGGAGCAGGAGACCCAGTACTTC.

Only a few counts were recorded for this clonotype. This chain uses TRBV12-3 or TRBV12-4 with TRBJ2-3, with 12 nucleotides matching TRBD2. The J segment lost 0 bases and the V segment lost 6 bases, leaving 1 base of the junction unmatched. The CDR3 is 15 amino acids. CDR3 in DNA: TGTGCCAGCAGGCTAGCGGGAGGGAGCACAGATACGCAGTATTTT. Encoded protein: CASRLAGGSTDTQYF.

This clonotype came up a few times. The rearrangement uses TRBV10-3 and TRBJ2-1, with D maybe TRBD2 (6 bases). Germline CDR1 and CDR2: ENHRY and SYGVKD. CDR3 size: 14 residues. V lost 0 bases to trimming and J lost 15 bases, with 18 bases between them. The CDR3 sequence: CAISESEGGALPFF. CDR3 sequence (DNA): TGTGCCATCAGTGAGTCGGAGGGTGGAGCCCTCCCGTTCTTC.

This clonotype was picked up many times. The chain combines TRBV9 with TRBJ2-2; D gene unclear. CDR1 SGDLS and CDR2 YYNGEE come from the germline V gene. The CDR3 is made up of 12 amino acids. V was clipped by 5 bases and J by 1 base, with 3 bases between them. The CDR3 sequence: CASRQNTGELFF. In DNA form, the CDR3 reads TGTGCCAGCAGGCAGAACACCGGGGAGCTGTTTTTT.

This clonotype occurred a few times. V is TRBV6-2 or TRBV6-3 and J is TRBJ2-1, with D unresolved. This CDR3 has 12 amino acids. From germline, CDR1 is MNHEY and CDR2 SVGEGT. Trimming cost V 4 bases and J 15 bases, with 16 bases left between them. CDR3 bases: TGTGCCAGCAGTTTGCCCACCAAGGATGCGTTCTTC. Translated: CASSLPTKDAFF.

The CDR3 DNA sequence: TGTGCCAGCAGTTCTTTTCGGGTAGTTTCCCAAGAGACCCAGTACTTC. It encodes CASSSFRVVSQETQYF. The chain recombines TRBV25-1 with TRBJ2-5; the D is unclear. Trimming shortened V by 5 bases and J by 1 base, and 17 bases separated the two germline ends. Germline CDR1 MGHDK, CDR2 SYGVNS. There are 16 residues in the CDR3.

This clonotype was seen once. An end of the junction does not agree with germline; a read error may underlie this. This chain links TRBV20-1 with TRBJ2-7; TRBD2 agrees at 7 bases. The CDR3 is 13 amino acids. The germline V gene has CDR1 DFQATT and CDR2 SNEGSKA (reference sequence). DNA of the CDR3: TGCAGTGCAAGAGGACTAGACGGCGACGAGCAGTACTTC. Its protein is CSARGLDGDEQYF.

The chain employs TRBV5-4 and TRBJ2-2, with D perhaps matching TRBD1 (5 bases). In germline, CDR1 is SGHNT, CDR2 YYREEE (reference sequence). V lost 1 base and J lost 6, with 10 bases in between. The CDR3 is 14 amino acids. The CDR3 loop reads CASSLRGIAGELFF. In DNA, the CDR3 is TGTGCCAGCAGCTTGAGGGGCATCGCCGGGGAGCTGTTTTTT.

V usage is TRBV12-3 or TRBV12-4 and J usage is TRBJ1-1, with D possibly being TRBD1 (6 bases). The CDR3 length is 15 residues. The V gene lost 2 bases and the J gene lost 3 bases, with 13 bases spanning the gap. The CDR3 spells CASSLNGGAYTEAFF. CDR3 bases: TGTGCCAGCAGTTTAAATGGGGGGGCGTACACTGAAGCTTTCTTT.

This clonotype was found many times. The chain joins TRBV12-3 or TRBV12-4 to TRBJ2-7, with D uncertain. Trimming took 0 bases from V and 3 from J, leaving 3 bases between them. The CDR3 extends over 12 amino acids. The CDR3 DNA sequence: TGTGCCAGCAGTTTAGCCTTCTACGAGCAGTACTTC. Amino acids: CASSLAFYEQYF.

This chain uses TRBV20-1 with TRBJ2-7, with 8 bases lining up with TRBD1. With V trimmed by 6 bases and J by 4 bases, 11 bases remained unmatched. The CDR3 runs to 14 residues. Per the germline V gene, CDR1 is DFQATT and CDR2 is SNEGSKA (reference sequence). The CDR3 protein is CSASRGRGQYEQYF. The CDR3, as DNA: TGCAGTGCCTCCAGGGGGCGCGGGCAATACGAGCAGTACTTC.

CDR3 sequence: CASSADQGLALGETQYF. The CDR3 nucleotides read TGTGCCAGCAGCGCCGATCAGGGACTGGCCCTTGGAGAGACCCAGTACTTC. This chain joins TRBV9 and TRBJ2-5; the D gene is possibly TRBD2 (6 bases). In germline, CDR1 is SGDLS, CDR2 YYNGEE. There are 17 residues in the CDR3. Trimming left V 3 bases short and J 4 bases short, with 22 bases between.

V gene TRBV5-1 combines with J gene TRBJ2-7, with no clear D. Per the germline V gene, CDR1 is SGHRS and CDR2 is YFSETQ. The V end lost 2 bases, the J end lost 6 bases, and 15 bases lay between the germline ends. The CDR3 length is 14 residues. CDR3 amino acids: CASSFGRPNTEQYF. CDR3 sequence (DNA): TGCGCCAGCAGCTTCGGCAGGCCGAATACCGAGCAGTACTTC.

This clonotype occurred many times. The chain couples TRBV5-5 to TRBJ2-3, with D unresolved. The CDR3 extends over 12 amino acids. V lost 0 bases, J lost 7 bases, and 6 bases lay in between. Germline assignment: CDR1 SGHKS and CDR2 YYEKEE (reference sequence). The CDR3 is CASSLEGNTQYF. CDR3 nucleotides: TGTGCCAGCAGCTTGGAGGGAAATACGCAGTATTTT.

This clonotype appeared a few times. The rearrangement uses TRBV20-1 and TRBJ2-7; possibly TRBD1 for D (8 bases). V dropped 0 bases and J dropped 5 bases, with 17 bases sitting between them. This CDR3 spans 15 amino acids. Per germline, CDR1 DFQATT and CDR2 SNEGSKA (reference sequence). The CDR3 nucleotides read TGCAGTGCTAGAGATCGGACAGGGAGGGACAACGAGCAGTACTTC. Translation gives CSARDRTGRDNEQYF.

This rearrangement joins TRBV6-2 or TRBV6-3 to TRBJ2-2; 8 bases fit TRBD2. This CDR3 spans 16 amino acids. Germline CDR1 is MNHEY and CDR2 is SVGEGT. V lost 7 bases, J lost 3 bases, and 10 bases stayed unmatched. CDR3 nucleotide sequence: TGTGCCAGCATATCAGCGGGGGTGATCTACACCGGGGAGCTGTTTTTT. Translating gives CASISAGVIYTGELFF.

The chain recombines TRBV4-2 with TRBJ2-5; possible D gene TRBD2, 6 bases. The CDR3 is 14 amino acids. Germline assignment: CDR1 LGHNA and CDR2 YNFKEQ. The V gene lost 3 bases and the J gene lost 5 bases, with 13 bases spanning the gap. CDR3 amino acids: CASSHEGLMETQYF. The DNA of the CDR3 is TGTGCCAGCAGCCATGAGGGACTGATGGAGACCCAGTACTTC.

This clonotype came up a few times. The chain combines TRBV10-1 with TRBJ2-1; 8 bases are a match to TRBD2. The germline V gene has CDR1 WNHNN and CDR2 SYGVQD (reference sequence). CDR3 length equals 14 residues. Unmatched junction bases numbered 7, after V lost 10 bases and J lost 2 bases. The CDR3 coding sequence is TGCGCCATCCCTTCGGGACTAGCCTACAATGAGCAGTTCTTC. Translating gives CAIPSGLAYNEQFF.

The CDR3 loop is CASTIGLFTYEQYF. CDR3 nucleotide sequence: TGTGCCAGCACCATAGGACTTTTCACCTACGAGCAGTACTTC. The rearrangement links TRBV3-1 to TRBJ2-7, with D possibly being TRBD2 (5 bases). The CDR3 length is 14 residues. V lost 7 bases and J lost 2, with 15 bases in between. CDR1 is LGHDT and CDR2 is YNNKEL in the germline V gene (reference sequence).

V gene TRBV6-2 or TRBV6-3 combines with J gene TRBJ2-2; D unresolved. V lost 8 bases, J lost 7 bases, and 20 bases lay in between. This CDR3 has 15 amino acids. The germline gives CDR1 MNHEY, CDR2 SVGEGT. The CDR3 DNA follows: TGTGCCAGCGCCCCCCGGCGTCTTGCGTTCGGGGAGCTGTTTTTT. This translates into CASAPRRLAFGELFF.

This clonotype is a singleton in its sample. The chain recombines TRBV6-1 with TRBJ2-7, with 9 bases fitting TRBD1. V trimming: 7 bases; J trimming: 1 base; junction bases outside the gene matches: 14. Germline CDR1 MNHNS, CDR2 SASEGT. The CDR3 length is 17 residues. Here the CDR3 reads CASTPPPGQGSSYEQYF. The DNA for the CDR3 is TGTGCCAGCACCCCTCCCCCGGGACAGGGTAGTTCCTACGAGCAGTACTTC.

This chain joins TRBV29-1 and TRBJ1-2; no reliable D call. This CDR3 comprises 13 residues. Germline V gene lookup returns CDR1 SQVTM and CDR2 ANQGSEA. V was trimmed by 3 bases and J by 2 bases, leaving 10 bases between them. CDR3 residues: CSVDFLGNYGYTF. Written as DNA, the CDR3 is TGCAGCGTTGATTTTCTTGGCAACTATGGCTACACCTTC.

This clonotype was detected only a few times. This rearrangement joins TRBV18 to TRBJ1-4, with 7 bases that match TRBD1. Germline V gene data show CDR1 as KGHSH and CDR2 as LQKENI. This CDR3 has 14 residues. The V segment lost 2 bases and the J segment 5 bases; nucleotides outside the gene matches: 2. The CDR3 loop reads CASSPGTVNEKLFF. For the CDR3, the DNA is TGTGCCAGCTCACCAGGGACAGTGAATGAAAAACTGTTTTTT. Variable domain in full (rest from reference TRBV18 and TRBJ1-4): NAGVMQNPRHLVRRRGQEARLRCSPMKGHSHVYWYRQLPEEGLKFMVYLQKENIIDESGMPKERFSAEFPKEGPSILRIQQVVRGDSAAYFCASSPGTVNEKLFFGSGTQLSVL.

The V gene is TRBV5-1, the J gene TRBJ1-4; 7 nucleotides line up with TRBD1. The CDR3 covers 12 residues. Germline CDR1 reads SGHRS; CDR2 reads YFSETQ. V dropped 3 bases and J dropped 7; count of bases not matched to a gene: 0. The CDR3 sequence is CASSWTGEKLFF. The CDR3, as DNA: TGCGCCAGCAGCTGGACAGGTGAAAAACTGTTTTTT.

The chain links TRBV3-1 to TRBJ2-4; D assignment may be TRBD1 or TRBD2 (5 bases each). The CDR3 spans 14 residues. CDR1 and CDR2 from the germline V gene are LGHDT and YNNKEL (reference sequence). Trimming took 4 bases from V and 9 from J, leaving 16 bases between them. CDR3 nucleotides: TGTGCCAGCAGCCGCCACATGGGGGAAGGCATTCAGTACTTC. As protein: CASSRHMGEGIQYF.

This clonotype showed up just once. J is TRBJ2-7 and V is TRBV11-2; 7 nucleotides align to TRBD2. Germline CDR1 reads SGHAT; CDR2 reads FQNNGV. The CDR3 spans 19 residues. Unmatched junction bases numbered 18, after V lost 1 base and J lost 3 bases. For the CDR3, the DNA is TGTGCCAGCAGCTTAGGTTGGGGGGGACCAGACCGTACCGGCTACGAGCAGTACTTC. This encodes CASSLGWGGPDRTGYEQYF.

This clonotype was detected only a few times. V is TRBV6-2 or TRBV6-3 and J is TRBJ2-5; D possibly matches TRBD1 or TRBD2 (5 bases each). The V end was cut by 4 bases, the J end by 0 bases, with 9 bases between. Per the germline V gene, CDR1 is MNHEY and CDR2 is SVGEGT. The CDR3 has 14 residues. The DNA of the CDR3 is TGTGCCAGCAGTTTAAGGGGAGACCAAGAGACCCAGTACTTC. Protein sequence: CASSLRGDQETQYF.